Below, one TCR beta chain is given with its context. V gave up 1 base and J gave up 3 bases, with 13 bases separating them. This CDR3 has 15 residues. Germline loops: CDR1 SEHNR, CDR2 FQNEAQ (reference sequence). These data are taken from a study of blood T cell repertoires in COVID-19. Profiling relied on immunoSEQ multiplex PCR, and the TCRdb table lists in-frame clones only, not all of them. Of about 50,000 clones listed, more than 80% were seen once; the top ten hold about a sixth. The origin of this receptor is a middle-aged man with acute or convalescent COVID-19. This chain connects TRBV7-9 to TRBJ2-7; perhaps TRBD2 as D (5 bases). The sequenced sample was peripheral blood. DNA of the CDR3: TGTGCCAGCAGCTTAGAGGGAGCCGCCCTCTACGAGCAGTACTTC. Translation gives CASSLEGAALYEQYF.